This T cell receptor (beta chain) was profiled in a study of response to subunit inactivated influenza vaccine. This clonotype has ten or more counts. MiXCR, run by TCRdb on the RT-PCR reads, gives a single entry per CDR3 protein. The table shows some 850,000 distinct CDR3 sequences, with around 20% occurring only once. Germline assignment: CDR1 SQVTM and CDR2 ANQGSEA. V dropped 7 bases and J dropped 10; count of bases not matched to a gene: 13. This CDR3 contains 13 residues. The sample was PBMCs from blood, taken around 5 days after vaccination. The rearrangement links TRBV29-1 to TRBJ2-1; 7 nucleotides agree with TRBD2. This clonotype was sampled from a man in his fifties or sixties who received an inactivated influenza vaccine. CDR3 DNA: TGCAGCGCCGCGGGGGTGGGAGTAAGGGAGCAGTTCTTC. Translation gives CSAAGVGVREQFF.